What follows are 21 T cell receptor beta chains derived from one specimen sequenced in a study of T cell repertoires in cytomegalovirus infection. TCRdb ran MiXCR on the reads and lists one entry per CDR3 protein. The repertoire has about 310,000 distinct CDR3 sequences, about 17% of them found once; the top ten carry about 11%. The sequenced sample consisted of PBMCs. Source of these receptors: a human donor in good health (CMV status not recorded). Some clones in this sample may be carry-over from other donors' samples.

This clonotype occurred a few times. This chain's CDR3 is CASSYPQPNTEAFF. CDR3 coding DNA: TGTGCCAGCAGTTACCCCCAGCCGAACACTGAAGCTTTCTTT. This sequence joins TRBV6-2 or TRBV6-3 and TRBJ1-1; no definite D call. The CDR3 sequence is 14 residues long. The germline gives CDR1 MNHEY, CDR2 SVGEGT. V lost 2 bases and J 1 base, leaving 8 bases between the germline ends.

The rearrangement joins TRBV18 to TRBJ1-6; no firm D call. Germline CDR1 reads KGHSH; CDR2 reads LQKENI. This CDR3 is built from 13 residues. V was shortened by 8 bases and J by 5 bases, with 10 bases between the two germline ends. The CDR3 DNA is TGTGCCAGCCGGAGGGTCCATAATTCACCCCTCCACTTT. Translation: CASRRVHNSPLHF.

This clonotype was counted many times. Here the CDR3 reads CASSPTRTSGWTGELFF. CDR3 DNA: TGTGCCAGCAGCCCAACTCGGACTAGCGGGTGGACCGGGGAGCTGTTTTTT. This chain links TRBV7-3 with TRBJ2-2, with TRBD2 matching 11 bases. This CDR3 comprises 17 residues. CDR1 and CDR2 from the germline V gene are SGHTA and FQGTGA. V lost 5 bases, J lost 5 bases, and 10 bases stayed unmatched. The entire variable domain, with the rest obtained from reference TRBV7-3 and TRBJ2-2, is as follows: GAGVSQTPSNKVTEKGKYVELRCDPISGHTALYWYRQSLGQGPEFLIYFQGTGAADDSGLPNDRFFAVRPEGSVSTLKIQRTERGDSAVYLCASSPTRTSGWTGELFFGEGSRLTVL.

This clonotype occurred many times. The chain has TRBV7-8 and TRBJ2-7; 10 bases align to TRBD2. V dropped 6 bases and J dropped 0; count of bases not matched to a gene: 11. This CDR3 comprises 17 residues. Germline-derived CDR1 and CDR2 are SGHVS and FQNEAQ. CDR3 protein: CASRLSGGIPNSYEQYF. CDR3 DNA: TGTGCCAGCAGACTTAGCGGGGGGATACCCAACTCCTACGAGCAGTACTTC.

The CDR3 here is CASSLASSGSYNEQFF. In DNA form, the CDR3 reads TGTGCCAGCAGCTTAGCTTCTAGCGGCTCCTACAATGAGCAGTTCTTC. V gene TRBV7-3 combines with J gene TRBJ2-1; 7 positions match TRBD2. This CDR3 comprises 16 residues. Trimming took 2 bases from V and 0 from J; bases not matched to a gene: 4. From germline, CDR1 is SGHTA and CDR2 FQGTGA.

There are many counts of this clonotype. The chain uses TRBV12-3 or TRBV12-4 and TRBJ1-2; D not certain. The CDR3 loop spans 13 amino acids. The V gene lost 3 bases and the J gene lost 7 bases, with 12 bases spanning the gap. The CDR3 reads CASSFGQVGGYTF. CDR3 nucleotide sequence: TGTGCCAGCAGTTTCGGGCAGGTCGGTGGCTACACCTTC.

This clonotype was found many times. The chain is built from TRBV2 and TRBJ2-3; 9 nucleotides match TRBD1. The CDR3 runs to 15 residues. After removal of 5 bases from V and 0 bases from J, the junction contained 3 bases not matched to a gene. Germline CDR1 is SNHLY and CDR2 is FYNNEI. Here the CDR3 reads CASSIQGASTDTQYF. CDR3 coding DNA: TGTGCCAGCAGTATACAGGGGGCGAGCACAGATACGCAGTATTTT.

There are many counts of this clonotype. The chain joins TRBV12-3 or TRBV12-4 to TRBJ1-1; 11 bases align to TRBD1. V was pared by 6 bases and J by 7 bases, with 13 bases of the junction left unmatched. This CDR3 contains 16 residues. The CDR3 here is CASSATIGQGAIEAFF. The CDR3 DNA reads as TGTGCCAGCAGCGCCACGATAGGACAGGGGGCCATTGAAGCTTTCTTT.

The J gene is TRBJ2-3, the V gene TRBV24-1, with no clear D. CDR3 size: 13 residues. Trimming pared 0 bases from V and 4 bases from J, leaving 4 bases between. Germline V gives CDR1 KGHDR, CDR2 SFDVKD. Here the CDR3 DNA reads TGTGCCACCAGTGATTTGCGGCCAGATACGCAGTATTTT. Protein sequence: CATSDLRPDTQYF.

In its sample, this clonotype was seen many times. The chain has TRBV12-3 or TRBV12-4 and TRBJ2-1; possibly TRBD1 for D (6 bases). Trimming took 2 bases from V and 5 from J, leaving 10 bases between them. The CDR3 extends over 14 amino acids. The CDR3 DNA follows: TGTGCCAGCAGTTTATCTCACAGGGACAATGAGCAGTTCTTC. This sequence encodes CASSLSHRDNEQFF.

J is TRBJ1-2 and V is TRBV20-1; maybe TRBD1 (5 bases). V lost 0 bases and J 4 bases, leaving 12 bases between the germline ends. The CDR3 loop spans 14 amino acids. CDR1 is DFQATT, CDR2 SNEGSKA, per germline (reference sequence). Here the CDR3 reads CSARDLAGSYGYTF. CDR3 nucleotides: TGCAGTGCTAGAGATCTCGCAGGGAGCTATGGCTACACCTTC.

The chain uses TRBV14 and TRBJ1-2, with D possibly matching TRBD1 (5 bases). The germline V gene encodes CDR1 SGHDN and CDR2 FVKESK. This CDR3 region has 16 residues. V was cut by 2 bases and J by 4 bases, with 17 bases left in between. The DNA of the CDR3 is TGTGCCAGCAGCCAATTCTCTGGGGCGCCGGGCTATGGCTACACCTTC. This gives the protein CASSQFSGAPGYGYTF.

In its sample, this clonotype was seen a few times. The chain uses TRBV29-1 and TRBJ1-1; maybe TRBD1 (6 bases). Germline V gives CDR1 SQVTM, CDR2 ANQGSEA. This CDR3 region has 14 residues. Trimming took off 3 bases at V and 0 bases at J, with 11 bases between the two ends. The CDR3 region has the DNA TGCAGCGTTGAGGAACAGGGTATGAACACTGAAGCTTTCTTT. Protein sequence: CSVEEQGMNTEAFF.

This clonotype has ten or more counts. V usage is TRBV27 and J usage is TRBJ1-1; perhaps TRBD1 as D (6 bases). From germline, CDR1 is MNHEY and CDR2 SMNVEV (reference sequence). Trimming removed 0 bases at V and 4 bases at J, with 27 bases between. The CDR3 contains 20 residues. The CDR3 region is CASSLSSEVQGGGSLTEAFF. The CDR3 nucleotides are TGTGCCAGCAGTTTATCGTCAGAGGTACAAGGGGGTGGAAGCCTCACTGAAGCTTTCTTT.

The V gene is TRBV10-3, the J gene TRBJ2-3; D could derive from TRBD1 or TRBD2 (6 bases each). Trimming stripped 4 bases from V and 6 bases from J, with 14 bases between. This CDR3 is built from 14 residues. Germline assignment: CDR1 ENHRY and CDR2 SYGVKD. DNA of the CDR3: TGTGCCATCAGTGGTACCGGGGGCGTTGATACGCAGTATTTT. Protein: CAISGTGGVDTQYF.

This rearrangement joins TRBV20-1 to TRBJ2-7; D might be TRBD2 (6 bases). Germline V lookup: CDR1 DFQATT, CDR2 SNEGSKA (reference sequence). The CDR3 has 14 residues. V was clipped by 5 bases and J by 2 bases, with 16 bases between them. The CDR3 coding sequence is TGCAGTGCTCTGGACTACAGTATTCCCTACGAGCAGTACTTC. It is translated as CSALDYSIPYEQYF.

This rearrangement joins TRBV12-3 or TRBV12-4 to TRBJ1-2; the D is unclear. Trimming took off 5 bases at V and 7 bases at J, with 14 bases between the two ends. CDR3 length equals 13 residues. CDR3 sequence (DNA): TGTGCCAGCAGTGCCTCAGAGACGGGTGGCTACACCTTC. It codes for CASSASETGGYTF.

The chain carries TRBV20-1 and TRBJ1-6; D possibly corresponds to TRBD1 (5 bases). Trimming stripped 6 bases from V and 7 bases from J, with 16 bases between. CDR1 DFQATT and CDR2 SNEGSKA come from the germline V gene (reference sequence). The CDR3 has 14 residues. The CDR3 DNA follows: TGCAGTGCCTTGGACCCTAGGGGCAATTCACCCCTCCACTTT. This sequence encodes CSALDPRGNSPLHF.

This clonotype was seen more than once but under ten times. J is TRBJ2-5 and V is TRBV24-1; TRBD2 agrees at 15 bases. Trimming removed 9 bases from V and 3 bases from J; junction bases left unmatched: 7. There are 16 residues in the CDR3. Germline V gene sequence: CDR1 KGHDR, CDR2 SFDVKD. CDR3 sequence (DNA): TGTGCCACCGGCGGGACTAGCGGGGGGAATGAAGAGACCCAGTACTTC. It yields the protein CATGGTSGGNEETQYF.

This clonotype was seen many times. The V gene is TRBV12-3 or TRBV12-4, the J gene TRBJ1-5, with D perhaps matching TRBD1 (6 bases). Deletions cut 5 bases from V and 6 bases from J, with 14 bases between. The CDR3 has 14 amino acids. CDR3 loop: CASSPSTGTQPQHF. The CDR3 region has the DNA TGTGCCAGCAGTCCTAGCACAGGGACTCAGCCCCAGCATTTT.

In its sample, this clonotype was seen once. A clone one base away is much larger, so this may be a read error. The gene calls are TRBV7-8 and TRBJ2-1; D possibly corresponds to TRBD2 (6 bases). CDR1 is SGHVS and CDR2 is FQNEAQ in the germline V gene. The CDR3 is 13 residues long. CDR3 DNA sequence: TGTGCCAGCAGCGAGGGACTCTACAGTGAGCAGTTCTTC. Encoded protein: CASSEGLYSEQFF.